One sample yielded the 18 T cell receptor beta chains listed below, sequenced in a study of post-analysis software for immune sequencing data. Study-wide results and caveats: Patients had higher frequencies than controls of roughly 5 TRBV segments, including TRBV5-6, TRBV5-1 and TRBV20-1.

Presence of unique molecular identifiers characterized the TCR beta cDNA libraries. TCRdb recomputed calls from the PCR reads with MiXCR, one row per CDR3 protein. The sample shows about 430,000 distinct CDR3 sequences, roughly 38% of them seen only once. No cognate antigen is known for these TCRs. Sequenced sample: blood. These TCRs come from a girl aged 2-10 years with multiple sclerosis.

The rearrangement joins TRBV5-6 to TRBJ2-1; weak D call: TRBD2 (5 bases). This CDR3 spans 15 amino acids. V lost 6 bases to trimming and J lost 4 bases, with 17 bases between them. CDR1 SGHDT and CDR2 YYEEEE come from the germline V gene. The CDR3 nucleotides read TGTGCCAGCATCCCCGAAAGCGGTCTATACAATGAGCAGTTCTTC. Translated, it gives CASIPESGLYNEQFF.

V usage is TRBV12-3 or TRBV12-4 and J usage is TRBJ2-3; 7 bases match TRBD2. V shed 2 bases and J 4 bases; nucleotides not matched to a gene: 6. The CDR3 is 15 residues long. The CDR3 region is CASSLLGGVPDTQYF. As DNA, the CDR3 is TGTGCCAGCAGTTTATTGGGGGGGGTCCCAGATACGCAGTATTTT.

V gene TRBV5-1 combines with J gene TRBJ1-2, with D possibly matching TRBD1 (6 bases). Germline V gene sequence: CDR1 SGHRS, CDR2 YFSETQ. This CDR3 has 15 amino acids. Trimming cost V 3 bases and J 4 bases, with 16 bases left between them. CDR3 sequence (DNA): TGCGCCAGCAGCTCAGGGGTCTCGAGCATCTATGGCTACACCTTC. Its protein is CASSSGVSSIYGYTF.

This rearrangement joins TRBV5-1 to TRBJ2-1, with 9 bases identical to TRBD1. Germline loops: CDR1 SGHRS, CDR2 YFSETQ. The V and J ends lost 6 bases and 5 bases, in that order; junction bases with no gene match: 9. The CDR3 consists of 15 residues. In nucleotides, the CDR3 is TGCGCCAGCAACATTAGGACAGGGGCCCACAATGAGCAGTTCTTC. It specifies CASNIRTGAHNEQFF.

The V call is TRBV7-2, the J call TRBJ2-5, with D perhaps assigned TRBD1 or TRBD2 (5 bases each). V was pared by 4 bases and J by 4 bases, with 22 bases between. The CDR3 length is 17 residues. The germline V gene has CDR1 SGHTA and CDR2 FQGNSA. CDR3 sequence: CASSSSPGTRVVETQYF. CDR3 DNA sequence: TGTGCCAGCAGCTCAAGTCCCGGGACCAGGGTTGTAGAGACCCAGTACTTC.

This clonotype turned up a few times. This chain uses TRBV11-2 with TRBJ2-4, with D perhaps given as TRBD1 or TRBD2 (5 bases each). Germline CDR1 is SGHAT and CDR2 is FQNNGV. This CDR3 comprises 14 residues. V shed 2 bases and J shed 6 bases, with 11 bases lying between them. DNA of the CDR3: TGTGCCAGCAGCTTAAAGGGACCTCGAAACATTCAGTACTTC. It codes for CASSLKGPRNIQYF. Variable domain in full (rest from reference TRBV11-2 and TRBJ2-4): EAGVAQSPRYKIIEKRQSVAFWCNPISGHATLYWYQQILGQGPKLLIQFQNNGVVDDSQLPKDRFSAERLKGVDSTLKIQPAKLEDSAVYLCASSLKGPRNIQYFGAGTRLSVL.

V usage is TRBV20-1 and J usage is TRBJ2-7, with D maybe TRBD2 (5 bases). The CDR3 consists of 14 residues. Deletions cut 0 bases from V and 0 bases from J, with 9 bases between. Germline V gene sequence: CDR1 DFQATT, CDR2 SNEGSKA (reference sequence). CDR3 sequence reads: CSARDKRSSYEQYF. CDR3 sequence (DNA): TGCAGTGCTAGAGATAAGCGGTCCTCCTACGAGCAGTACTTC.

The CDR3 loop reads CASGGGDTDTQYF. The CDR3 region has the DNA TGCGCCAGCGGCGGGGGGGACACAGATACGCAGTATTTT. V and J are TRBV10-1 and TRBJ2-3; TRBD2 aligns across 9 bases. The germline V gene encodes CDR1 WNHNN and CDR2 SYGVQD (reference sequence). V was clipped by 8 bases and J by 2 bases; unmatched bases: 2. The CDR3 runs to 13 residues.

The CDR3 DNA reads as TGTGCCAGCAGTTTTGATCAGTACAAACCAACTCACTCTGGGGCCAACGTCCTGACTTTC. Amino acids: CASSFDQYKPTHSGANVLTF. The chain combines TRBV28 with TRBJ2-6; D gene ambiguous. Looked up from germline, CDR1 is MDHEN and CDR2 is SYDVKM. V gave up 3 bases and J gave up 0 bases, with 21 bases separating them. CDR3 length equals 20 residues.

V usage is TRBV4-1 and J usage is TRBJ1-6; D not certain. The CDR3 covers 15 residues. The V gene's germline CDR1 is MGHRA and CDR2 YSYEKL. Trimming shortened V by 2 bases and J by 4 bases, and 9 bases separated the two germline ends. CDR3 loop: CASSQSGRYNSPLHF. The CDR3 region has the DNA TGCGCCAGCAGCCAAAGCGGACGATATAATTCACCCCTCCACTTT.

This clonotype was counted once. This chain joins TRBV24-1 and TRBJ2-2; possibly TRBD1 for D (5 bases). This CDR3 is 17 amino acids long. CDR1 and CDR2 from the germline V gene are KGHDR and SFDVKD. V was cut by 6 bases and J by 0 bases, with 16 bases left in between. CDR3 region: CATSSPGARANTGELFF. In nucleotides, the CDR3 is TGTGCCACCAGTTCCCCCGGTGCCAGGGCGAACACCGGGGAGCTGTTTTTT.

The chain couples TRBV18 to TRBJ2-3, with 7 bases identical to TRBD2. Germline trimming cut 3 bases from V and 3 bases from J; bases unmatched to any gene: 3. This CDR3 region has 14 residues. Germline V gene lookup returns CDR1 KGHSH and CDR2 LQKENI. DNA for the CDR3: TGTGCCAGCTCACCCCGGGGGGTGACAGATACGCAGTATTTT. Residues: CASSPRGVTDTQYF.

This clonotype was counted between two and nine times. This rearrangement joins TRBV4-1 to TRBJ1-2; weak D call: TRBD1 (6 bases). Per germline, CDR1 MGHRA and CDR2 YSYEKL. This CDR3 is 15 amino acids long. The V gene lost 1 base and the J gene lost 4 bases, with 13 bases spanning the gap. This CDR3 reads CASSQVRRTAYGYTF. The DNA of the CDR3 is TGCGCCAGCAGCCAAGTCCGTCGGACAGCCTATGGCTACACCTTC.

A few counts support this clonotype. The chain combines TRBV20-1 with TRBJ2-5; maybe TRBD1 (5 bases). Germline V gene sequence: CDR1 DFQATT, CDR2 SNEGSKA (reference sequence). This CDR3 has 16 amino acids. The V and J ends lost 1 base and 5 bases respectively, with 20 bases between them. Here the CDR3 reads CSARGYRKGLWETQYF. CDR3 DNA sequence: TGCAGTGCTAGAGGATATAGGAAGGGGCTTTGGGAGACCCAGTACTTC.

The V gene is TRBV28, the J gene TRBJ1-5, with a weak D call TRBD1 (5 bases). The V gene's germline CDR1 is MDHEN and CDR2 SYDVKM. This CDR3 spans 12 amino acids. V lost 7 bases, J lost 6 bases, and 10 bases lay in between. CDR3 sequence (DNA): TGTGCCAGCAATAGGGACCTTCAGCCCCAGCATTTT. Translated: CASNRDLQPQHF.

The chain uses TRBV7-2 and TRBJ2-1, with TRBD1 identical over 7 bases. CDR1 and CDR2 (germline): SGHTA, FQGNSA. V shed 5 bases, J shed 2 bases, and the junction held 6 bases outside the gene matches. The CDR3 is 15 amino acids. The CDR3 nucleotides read TGTGCCAGCAGCCCGTCGACAGGGACCTACAATGAGCAGTTCTTC. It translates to CASSPSTGTYNEQFF. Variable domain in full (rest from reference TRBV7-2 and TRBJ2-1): GAGVSQSPSNKVTEKGKDVELRCDPISGHTALYWYRQSLGQGLEFLIYFQGNSAPDKSGLPSDRFSAERTGGSVSTLTIQRTQQEDSAVYLCASSPSTGTYNEQFFGPGTRLTVL.

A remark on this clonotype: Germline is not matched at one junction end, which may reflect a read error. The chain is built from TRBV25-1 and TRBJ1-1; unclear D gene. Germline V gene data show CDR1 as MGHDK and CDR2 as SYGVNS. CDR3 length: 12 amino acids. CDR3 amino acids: CASSDRYTEVFF. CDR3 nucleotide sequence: TGTGCCAGCAGTGATCGGTACACTGAAGTTTTCTTT. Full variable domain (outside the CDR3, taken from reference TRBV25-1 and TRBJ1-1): EADIYQTPRYLVIGTGKKITLECSQTMGHDKMYWYQQDPGMELHLIHYSYGVNSTEKGDLSSESTVSRIRTEHFPLTLESARPSHTSQYLCASSDRYTEVFFGQGTRLTVV.

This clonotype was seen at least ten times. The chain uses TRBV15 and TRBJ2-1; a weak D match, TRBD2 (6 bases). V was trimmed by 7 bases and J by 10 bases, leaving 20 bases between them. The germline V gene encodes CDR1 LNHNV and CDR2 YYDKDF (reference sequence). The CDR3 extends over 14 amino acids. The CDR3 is CATTGDFTWGEQFF. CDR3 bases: TGTGCCACCACCGGGGACTTTACATGGGGCGAGCAGTTCTTC. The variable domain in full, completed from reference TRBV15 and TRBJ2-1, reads DAMVIQNPRYQVTQFGKPVTLSCSQTLNHNVMYWYQQKSSQAPKLLFHYYDKDFNNEADTPDNFQSRRPNTSFCFLDIRSPGLGDTAMYLCATTGDFTWGEQFFGPGTRLTVL.